Sequencing of this TCR beta chain was carried out in a study of OX40 agonist ivuxolimab in advanced cancers. Study-wide context: A mean age of about 59 years, range roughly 20 to 85, was recorded, and 70% to 85% were male.

This clone was counted a few times. Its specificity is not known. CDR3 length: 13 amino acids. The V and J ends lost 4 bases and 0 bases respectively, with 7 bases between them. CDR1 is LNHDA and CDR2 is SQIVND in the germline V gene (reference sequence). Assay: immunoSEQ multiplex PCR; the TCRdb copy retains only in-frame clones and omits some. The sample carries fewer than 15,000 clones, approximately 87% recorded once. Individuals having autoimmune disease history or systemic immunosuppression were not enrolled. The study, taken as a whole, reports: Which antigen the expanded peripheral T cells recognized is unknown.

The source was CD4+ or CD8+ T cells sorted from blood, collected in a trial of the OX40 agonist ivuxolimab. The chain recombines TRBV19 with TRBJ2-7; possibly TRBD1 or TRBD2 for D (5 bases each). The receptor comes from an adult with an advanced solid tumor such as melanoma, head and neck, liver or kidney cancer. The CDR3 spells CASSTGTSYEQYF. As DNA, the CDR3 is TGTGCCAGTAGTACAGGGACCTCCTACGAGCAGTACTTC.